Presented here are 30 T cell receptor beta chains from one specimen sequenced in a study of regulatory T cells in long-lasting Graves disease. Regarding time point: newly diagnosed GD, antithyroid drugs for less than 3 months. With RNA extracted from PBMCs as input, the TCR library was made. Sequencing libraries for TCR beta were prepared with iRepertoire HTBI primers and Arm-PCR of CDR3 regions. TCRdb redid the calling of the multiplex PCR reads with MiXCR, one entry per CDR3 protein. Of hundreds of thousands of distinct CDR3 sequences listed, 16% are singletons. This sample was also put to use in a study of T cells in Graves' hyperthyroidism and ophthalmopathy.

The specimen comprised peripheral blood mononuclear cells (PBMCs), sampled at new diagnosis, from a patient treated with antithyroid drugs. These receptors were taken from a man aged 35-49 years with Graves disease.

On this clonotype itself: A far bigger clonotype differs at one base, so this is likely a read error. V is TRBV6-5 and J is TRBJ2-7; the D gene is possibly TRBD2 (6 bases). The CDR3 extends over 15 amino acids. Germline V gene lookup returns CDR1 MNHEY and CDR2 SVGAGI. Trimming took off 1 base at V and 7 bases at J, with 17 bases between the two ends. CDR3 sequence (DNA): TGTGCCAGCAGTTACTTGGCGGGGAGCTACAATGAGCAGTACTTC. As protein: CASSYLAGSYNEQYF.

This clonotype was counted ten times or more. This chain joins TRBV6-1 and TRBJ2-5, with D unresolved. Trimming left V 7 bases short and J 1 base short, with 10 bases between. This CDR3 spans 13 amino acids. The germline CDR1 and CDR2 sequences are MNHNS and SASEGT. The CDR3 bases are TGTGCCAGCATGTATGTGCGCCAAGAGACCCAGTACTTC. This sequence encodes CASMYVRQETQYF.

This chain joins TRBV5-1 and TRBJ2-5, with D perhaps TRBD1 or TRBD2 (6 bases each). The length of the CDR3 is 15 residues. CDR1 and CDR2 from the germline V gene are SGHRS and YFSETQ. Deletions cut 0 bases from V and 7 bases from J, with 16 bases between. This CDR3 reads CASSLDGGYKRTQYF. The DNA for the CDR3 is TGCGCCAGCAGCTTGGACGGGGGCTATAAGAGGACCCAGTACTTC.

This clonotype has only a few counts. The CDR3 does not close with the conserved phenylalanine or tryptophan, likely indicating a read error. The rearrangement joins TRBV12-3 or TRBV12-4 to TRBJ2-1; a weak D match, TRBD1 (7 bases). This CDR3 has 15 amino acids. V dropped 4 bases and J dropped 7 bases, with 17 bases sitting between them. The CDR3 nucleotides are TGTGCCAGCAGTTATAGACAGGGTCGGGAGAATGAGCAGTTCTCC. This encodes CASSYRQGRENEQFS.

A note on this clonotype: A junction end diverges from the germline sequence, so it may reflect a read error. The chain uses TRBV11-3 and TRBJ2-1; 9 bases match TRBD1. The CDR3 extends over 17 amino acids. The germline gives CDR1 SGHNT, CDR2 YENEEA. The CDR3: CASSQDPWDRVHNEQFF. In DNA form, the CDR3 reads TGCGCCAGCAGCCAAGATCCCTGGGACAGGGTGCACAATGAGCAGTTCTTC.

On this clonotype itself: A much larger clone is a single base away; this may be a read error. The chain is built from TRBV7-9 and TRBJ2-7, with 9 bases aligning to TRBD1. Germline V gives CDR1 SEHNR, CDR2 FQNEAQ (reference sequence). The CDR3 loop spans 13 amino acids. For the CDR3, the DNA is TGTGCCGGCAGCTTGGGACAGGGAGCCGAGCAGTACTTC. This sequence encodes CAGSLGQGAEQYF.

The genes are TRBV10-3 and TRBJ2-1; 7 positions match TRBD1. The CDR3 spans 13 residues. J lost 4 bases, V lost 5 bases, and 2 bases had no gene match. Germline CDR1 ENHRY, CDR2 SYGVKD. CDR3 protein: CAISRQGYNEQFF. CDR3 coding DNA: TGTGCCATCAGTAGACAGGGTTACAATGAGCAGTTCTTC.

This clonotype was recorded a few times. As DNA, the CDR3 is TGTGCCAGCAGTAGTAGAGGGGCCCCCGGGAAGACCCAGTACTTC. Its translation is CASSSRGAPGKTQYF. The rearrangement links TRBV6-1 to TRBJ2-5; D may correspond to TRBD1 or TRBD2 (5 bases each). V was trimmed by 5 bases and J by 6 bases, leaving 19 bases between them. The CDR3 length is 15 residues. The germline gives CDR1 MNHNS, CDR2 SASEGT.

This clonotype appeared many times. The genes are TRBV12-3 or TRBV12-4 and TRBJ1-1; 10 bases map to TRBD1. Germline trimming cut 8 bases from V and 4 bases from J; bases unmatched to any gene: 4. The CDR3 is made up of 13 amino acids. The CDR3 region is CASRGQGPTEAFF. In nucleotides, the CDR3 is TGTGCCAGCCGGGGACAGGGGCCCACTGAAGCTTTCTTT.

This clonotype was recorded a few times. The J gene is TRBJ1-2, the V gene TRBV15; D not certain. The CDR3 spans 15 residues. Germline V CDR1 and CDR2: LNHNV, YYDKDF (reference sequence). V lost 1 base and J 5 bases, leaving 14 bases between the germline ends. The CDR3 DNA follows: TGTGCCACCAGCAGAGCCCCCGCTGGCAGATATGGCTACACCTTC. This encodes CATSRAPAGRYGYTF.

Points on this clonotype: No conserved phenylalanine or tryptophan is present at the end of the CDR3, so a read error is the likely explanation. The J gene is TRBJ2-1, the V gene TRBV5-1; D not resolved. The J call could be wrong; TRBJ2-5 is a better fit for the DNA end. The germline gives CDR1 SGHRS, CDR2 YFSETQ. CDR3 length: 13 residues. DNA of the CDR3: TGCGCCAGCAGCTCTGCACAGCAAGAGACCCAGTACTCC. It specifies CASSSAQQETQYS.

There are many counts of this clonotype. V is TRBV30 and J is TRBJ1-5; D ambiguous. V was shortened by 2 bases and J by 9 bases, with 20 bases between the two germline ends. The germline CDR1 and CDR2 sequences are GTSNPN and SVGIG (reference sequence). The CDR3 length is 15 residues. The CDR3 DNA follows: TGTGCCTGGAGTAGAGGGCAGTGGCTGTCTGGGCCCCAGCATTTT. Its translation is CAWSRGQWLSGPQHF.

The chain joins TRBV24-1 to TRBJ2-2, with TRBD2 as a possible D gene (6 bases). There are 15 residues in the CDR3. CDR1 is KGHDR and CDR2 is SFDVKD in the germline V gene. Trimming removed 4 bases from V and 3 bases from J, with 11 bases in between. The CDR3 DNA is TGTGCCACCAGTGAGGAGGGGATCGACACCGGGGAGCTGTTTTTT. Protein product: CATSEEGIDTGELFF.

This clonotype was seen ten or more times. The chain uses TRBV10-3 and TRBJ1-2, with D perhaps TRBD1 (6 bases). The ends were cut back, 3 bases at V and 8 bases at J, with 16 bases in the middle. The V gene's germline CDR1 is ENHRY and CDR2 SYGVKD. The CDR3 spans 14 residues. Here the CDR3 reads CAISDGRGTYGYTF. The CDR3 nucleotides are TGTGCCATCAGTGATGGCAGGGGAACATACGGCTACACCTTC.

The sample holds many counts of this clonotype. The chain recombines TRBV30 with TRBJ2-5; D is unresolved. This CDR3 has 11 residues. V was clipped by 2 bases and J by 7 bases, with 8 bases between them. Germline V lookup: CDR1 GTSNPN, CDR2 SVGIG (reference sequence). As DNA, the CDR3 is TGTGCCTGGAGTAGCTTGGGGACCCAGTACTTC. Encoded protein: CAWSSLGTQYF.

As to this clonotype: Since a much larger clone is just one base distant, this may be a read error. The CDR3 nucleotides are TGTGCCAGCAGTTTGAGCGCAGGGCAAGAGACCCTGTACTTC. It yields the protein CASSLSAGQETLYF. The chain carries TRBV6-5 and TRBJ2-5, with D possibly TRBD1 on 5 matching bases. Germline V gene lookup returns CDR1 MNHEY and CDR2 SVGAGI. The CDR3 runs to 14 residues.

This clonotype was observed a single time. The CDR3, as DNA: TGCGCCAGCAGCCCAACTAGCGGGGGTACCAAAAACATTCAGTACTTC. It is translated as CASSPTSGGTKNIQYF. The chain carries TRBV5-1 and TRBJ2-4; 11 bases match TRBD2. V lost 4 bases to trimming and J lost 2 bases; unmatched junction nucleotides: 5. This CDR3 is built from 16 residues. Germline-derived CDR1 and CDR2 are SGHRS and YFSETQ.

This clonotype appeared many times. The CDR3 sequence is CASSYSSGPPYNEQFF. The CDR3 coding sequence is TGTGCCAGCAGTTACTCGAGCGGGCCCCCCTACAATGAGCAGTTCTTC. The chain uses TRBV6-5 and TRBJ2-1; D perhaps matches TRBD2 (6 bases). There are 16 residues in the CDR3. Germline assignment: CDR1 MNHEY and CDR2 SVGAGI. V was cut by 0 bases and J by 2 bases, with 11 bases left in between.

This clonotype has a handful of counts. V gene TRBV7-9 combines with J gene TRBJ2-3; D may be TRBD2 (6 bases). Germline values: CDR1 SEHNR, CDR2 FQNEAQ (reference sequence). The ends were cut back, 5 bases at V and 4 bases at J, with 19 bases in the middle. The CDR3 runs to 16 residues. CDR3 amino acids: CASSGSWRGRSDTQYF. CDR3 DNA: TGTGCCAGCAGCGGTTCGTGGCGGGGCCGATCAGATACGCAGTATTTT. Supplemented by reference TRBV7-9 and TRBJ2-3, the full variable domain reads DTGVSQNPRHKITKRGQNVTFRCDPISEHNRLYWYRQTLGQGPEFLTYFQNEAQLEKSRLLSDRFSAERPKGSFSTLEIQRTEQGDSAMYLCASSGSWRGRSDTQYFGPGTRLTVL.

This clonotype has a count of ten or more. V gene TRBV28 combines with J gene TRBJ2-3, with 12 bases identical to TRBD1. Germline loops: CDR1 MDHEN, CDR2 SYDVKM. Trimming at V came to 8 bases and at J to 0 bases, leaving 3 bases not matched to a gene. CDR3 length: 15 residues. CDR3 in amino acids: CASGDRGRSTDTQYF. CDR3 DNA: TGTGCCAGCGGGGACAGGGGGCGAAGCACAGATACGCAGTATTTT.

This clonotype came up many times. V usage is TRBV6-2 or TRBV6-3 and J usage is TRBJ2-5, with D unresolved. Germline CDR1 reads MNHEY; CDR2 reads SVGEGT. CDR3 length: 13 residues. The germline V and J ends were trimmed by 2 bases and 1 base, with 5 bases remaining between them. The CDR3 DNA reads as TGTGCCAGCAGTTACGCTTCCCAAGAGACCCAGTACTTC. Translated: CASSYASQETQYF.

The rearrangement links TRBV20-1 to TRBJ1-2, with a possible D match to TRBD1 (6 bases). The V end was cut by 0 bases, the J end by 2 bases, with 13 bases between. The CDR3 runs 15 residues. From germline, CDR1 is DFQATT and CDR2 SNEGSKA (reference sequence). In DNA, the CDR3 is TGCAGTGCTAGAGACACCGGGACAAGGAACTATGGCTACACCTTC. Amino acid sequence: CSARDTGTRNYGYTF.

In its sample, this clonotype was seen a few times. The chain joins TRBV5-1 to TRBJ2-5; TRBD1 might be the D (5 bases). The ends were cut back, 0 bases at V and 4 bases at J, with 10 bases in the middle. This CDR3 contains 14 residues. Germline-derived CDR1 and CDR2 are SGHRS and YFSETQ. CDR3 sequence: CASSLGGRAETQYF. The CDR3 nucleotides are TGCGCCAGCAGCTTGGGTGGCAGGGCAGAGACCCAGTACTTC.

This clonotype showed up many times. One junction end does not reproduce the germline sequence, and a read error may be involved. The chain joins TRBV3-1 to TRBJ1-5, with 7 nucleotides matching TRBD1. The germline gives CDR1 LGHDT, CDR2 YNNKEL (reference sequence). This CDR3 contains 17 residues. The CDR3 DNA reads TGTGCCAGCACCCAAAGGGTAGGGGGCCATAGCAATCAGCCCCAGCATTTT. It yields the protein CASTQRVGGHSNQPQHF.

The CDR3 spells CASSQESGQSKETQYF. CDR3 nucleotides: TGCGCCAGCAGCCAAGAGAGCGGACAGTCAAAAGAGACCCAGTACTTC. The rearrangement links TRBV4-3 to TRBJ2-1, with a tentative D call TRBD1 (6 bases). The J call may be in error: the DNA end matches TRBJ2-5 better. Germline values: CDR1 LGHNA, CDR2 YSLEER. This CDR3 has 16 amino acids.

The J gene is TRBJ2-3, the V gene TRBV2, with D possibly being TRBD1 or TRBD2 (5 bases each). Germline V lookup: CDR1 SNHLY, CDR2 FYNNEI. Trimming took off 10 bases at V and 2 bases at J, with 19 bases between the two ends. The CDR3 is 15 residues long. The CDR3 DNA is TGTGCCACCCCGGGTGGGGCTAGCTCCACAGATACGCAGTATTTT. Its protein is CATPGGASSTDTQYF.

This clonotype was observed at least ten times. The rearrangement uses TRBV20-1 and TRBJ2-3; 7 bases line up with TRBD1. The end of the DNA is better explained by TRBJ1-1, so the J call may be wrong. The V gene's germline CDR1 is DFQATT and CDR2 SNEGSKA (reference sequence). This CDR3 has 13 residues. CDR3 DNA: TGCAGTGCTAGCCGGTTTCGGGACAGAGAAGCTTTCTTT. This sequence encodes CSASRFRDREAFF.

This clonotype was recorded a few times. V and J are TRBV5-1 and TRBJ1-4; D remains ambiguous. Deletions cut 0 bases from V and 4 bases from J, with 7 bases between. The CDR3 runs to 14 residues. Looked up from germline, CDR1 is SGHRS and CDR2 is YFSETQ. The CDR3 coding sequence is TGCGCCAGCAGCTTGGCCACGGGTAATGAAAAACTGTTTTTT. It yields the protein CASSLATGNEKLFF.

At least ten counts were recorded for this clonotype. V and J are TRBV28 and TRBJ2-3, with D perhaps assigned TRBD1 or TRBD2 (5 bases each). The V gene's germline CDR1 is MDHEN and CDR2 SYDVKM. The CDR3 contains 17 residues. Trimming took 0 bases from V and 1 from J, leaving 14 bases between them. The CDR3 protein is CASSLWIEGRGTDTQYF. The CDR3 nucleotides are TGTGCCAGCAGTTTATGGATAGAGGGGCGGGGCACAGATACGCAGTATTTT. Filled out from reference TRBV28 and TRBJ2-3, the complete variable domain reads DVKVTQSSRYLVKRTGEKVFLECVQDMDHENMFWYRQDPGLGLRLIYFSYDVKMKEKGDIPEGYSVSREKKERFSLILESASTNQTSMYLCASSLWIEGRGTDTQYFGPGTRLTVL.

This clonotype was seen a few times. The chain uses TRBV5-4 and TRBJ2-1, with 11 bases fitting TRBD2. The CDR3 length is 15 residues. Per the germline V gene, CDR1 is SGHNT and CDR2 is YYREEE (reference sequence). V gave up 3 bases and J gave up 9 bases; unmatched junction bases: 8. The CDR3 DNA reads TGTGCCAGCAGCTCAATAGCGGGGGGGCTGGGTGAGCAGTTCTTC. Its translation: CASSSIAGGLGEQFF.